This entry lists 21 T cell receptor beta chains sequenced from one sample in a study of CD39 and CD103 CD8 tumor-infiltrating T cells. This table comes from immunoSEQ multiplex PCR, and its TCRdb copy is limited to in-frame clones, with some not included. This sample yields approximately 18,000 clones, of which just over 90% are seen a single time; more than 4% belongs to the top ten. Sequencing was performed on CD8+ T cells sorted from blood. This sample's subset: total memory CD8 T cells (CD45RA-CCR7+/-) from blood or uninvolved lymph node. These receptors originate from a human donor with head and neck squamous cell carcinoma.

V usage is TRBV7-3 and J usage is TRBJ2-1, with D possibly being TRBD2 (7 bases). Trimming removed 2 bases from V and 9 bases from J, with 20 bases in between. Germline V gene data show CDR1 as SGHTA and CDR2 as FQGTGA. The CDR3 covers 16 residues. The CDR3 spells CASSLFRAGALGEQFF. The CDR3 DNA reads TGTGCCAGCAGCTTATTTCGCGCGGGGGCCCTAGGTGAGCAGTTCTTC.

The chain combines TRBV19 with TRBJ1-5; no firm D call. Trimming took 3 bases from V and 7 from J, leaving 10 bases between them. CDR3 length equals 13 residues. The germline V gene has CDR1 LNHDA and CDR2 SQIVND (reference sequence). This CDR3 is CASSISPPQPQHF. In nucleotides, the CDR3 is TGTGCCAGTAGTATTTCCCCCCCCCAGCCCCAGCATTTT.

The chain uses TRBV5-4 and TRBJ1-4; perhaps TRBD1 as D (5 bases). Looked up from germline, CDR1 is SGHNT and CDR2 is YYREEE (reference sequence). This CDR3 has 16 amino acids. Trimming removed 4 bases from V and 2 bases from J, with 15 bases in between. CDR3 nucleotides: TGTGCCAGCAGCCCGACAGCGGGCGGTACTAATGAAAAACTGTTTTTT. Protein product: CASSPTAGGTNEKLFF. The whole variable domain, filled in from reference TRBV5-4 and TRBJ1-4, reads ETGVTQSPTHLIKTRGQQVTLRCSSQSGHNTVSWYQQALGQGPQFIFQYYREEENGRGNFPPRFSGLQFPNYSSELNVNALELDDSALYLCASSPTAGGTNEKLFFGSGTQLSVL.

The rearrangement uses TRBV7-9 and TRBJ2-7; D gene unclear. The germline gives CDR1 SEHNR, CDR2 FQNEAQ (reference sequence). The V end lost 4 bases, the J end lost 2 bases, and 12 bases lay between the germline ends. The CDR3 loop spans 14 amino acids. In nucleotides, the CDR3 is TGTGCCAGCAGCTCATCTACGAATCCCTACGAGCAGTACTTC. Its protein is CASSSSTNPYEQYF.

V and J are TRBV10-1 and TRBJ2-7; D remains ambiguous. The CDR3 totals 14 residues. The germline gives CDR1 WNHNN, CDR2 SYGVQD (reference sequence). With 3 bases removed from V and 2 bases from J, the gap between germline ends came to 11 bases. CDR3 in amino acids: CASSDSNSTYEQYF. The CDR3 nucleotides are TGCGCCAGCAGTGACTCCAACAGTACCTACGAGCAGTACTTC.

The rearrangement joins TRBV5-1 to TRBJ2-1; 9 bases are shared with TRBD2. Germline trimming cut 4 bases from V and 4 bases from J; bases unmatched to any gene: 9. There are 16 residues in the CDR3. CDR1 is SGHRS and CDR2 is YFSETQ in the germline V gene. DNA of the CDR3: TGCGCCAGCAGCAGAACTGCGGGGGGGCCTTACAATGAGCAGTTCTTC. Protein sequence: CASSRTAGGPYNEQFF.

This chain uses TRBV29-1 with TRBJ1-1, with D perhaps TRBD1 (5 bases). With 3 bases removed from V and 2 bases from J, the gap between germline ends came to 13 bases. The CDR3 is 14 residues long. CDR1 SQVTM and CDR2 ANQGSEA come from the germline V gene. CDR3 in amino acids: CSVETRGVNTEAFF. CDR3 coding DNA: TGCAGCGTTGAGACCCGGGGGGTTAACACTGAAGCTTTCTTT. The full variable domain, in which reference TRBV29-1 and TRBJ1-1 provide the parts outside the CDR3, is SAVISQKPSRDICQRGTSLTIQCQVDSQVTMMFWYRQQPGQSLTLIATANQGSEATYESGFVIDKFPISRPNLTFSTLTVSNMSPEDSSIYLCSVETRGVNTEAFFGQGTRLTVV.

The chain links TRBV15 to TRBJ1-1; 7 nucleotides line up with TRBD1. Trimming took 5 bases from V and 0 from J; bases not matched to a gene: 6. The CDR3 sequence is 15 residues long. Per the germline V gene, CDR1 is LNHNV and CDR2 is YYDKDF (reference sequence). The chain's CDR3 is CATSGDRAVNTEAFF. The CDR3 DNA reads TGTGCCACCAGCGGTGACAGGGCTGTGAACACTGAAGCTTTCTTT.

The CDR3: CASSWQGLNSPLHF. In nucleotides, the CDR3 is TGTGCCAGCAGTTGGCAGGGTCTTAATTCACCCCTCCACTTT. The chain links TRBV6-6 to TRBJ1-6; D might be TRBD1 (5 bases). V was pared by 4 bases and J by 6 bases, with 10 bases between. Germline-derived CDR1 and CDR2 are MNHNY and SVGAGI (reference sequence). This CDR3 spans 14 amino acids.

The chain joins TRBV11-2 to TRBJ2-7; D uncertain. This CDR3 is built from 15 residues. Deletions cut 1 base from V and 3 bases from J, with 13 bases between. Per germline, CDR1 SGHAT and CDR2 FQNNGV. CDR3 nucleotides: TGTGCCAGCAGCTTAGCCAGTAGACCAGACTACGAGCAGTACTTC. It is translated as CASSLASRPDYEQYF.

The gene calls are TRBV15 and TRBJ2-3, with 9 bases that match TRBD2. This CDR3 spans 16 amino acids. Trimming at V came to 3 bases and at J to 2 bases, leaving 6 bases not matched to a gene. Germline-derived CDR1 and CDR2 are LNHNV and YYDKDF (reference sequence). DNA of the CDR3: TGTGCCACCAGCAGTCTGCTAGCGGGGATCACAGATACGCAGTATTTT. It codes for CATSSLLAGITDTQYF.

The chain carries TRBV7-9 and TRBJ2-1; D perhaps matches TRBD2 (5 bases). The V gene's germline CDR1 is SEHNR and CDR2 FQNEAQ (reference sequence). CDR3 length: 14 amino acids. Trimming shortened V by 6 bases and J by 0 bases, and 9 bases separated the two germline ends. The CDR3 DNA sequence: TGTGCCAGCAGAGGACTTCACTCCTACAATGAGCAGTTCTTC. Its translation: CASRGLHSYNEQFF.

This chain connects TRBV5-4 to TRBJ2-7, with no clear D. From germline, CDR1 is SGHNT and CDR2 YYREEE (reference sequence). The CDR3 is 12 residues long. V was shortened by 0 bases and J by 7 bases, with 8 bases between the two germline ends. The CDR3 protein is CASSLDSREQYF. CDR3 DNA: TGTGCCAGCAGCTTGGACAGTCGGGAGCAGTACTTC.

CDR3 region: CASSPGQGHNYGYTF. As DNA, the CDR3 is TGTGCCAGTAGTCCGGGACAGGGCCACAACTATGGCTACACCTTC. The chain combines TRBV19 with TRBJ1-2, with TRBD1 identical over 9 bases. Germline-derived CDR1 and CDR2 are LNHDA and SQIVND (reference sequence). Unmatched junction bases numbered 6, after V lost 5 bases and J lost 2 bases. The CDR3 is made up of 15 amino acids.

The chain recombines TRBV11-2 with TRBJ1-1, with a tentative D call TRBD1 (6 bases). The CDR3 runs to 16 residues. V was pared by 2 bases and J by 1 base, with 14 bases between. Looked up from germline, CDR1 is SGHAT and CDR2 is FQNNGV. CDR3 sequence (DNA): TGTGCCAGCAGCTTAATCGGACAGTTCGGGAACACTGAAGCTTTCTTT. Its translation: CASSLIGQFGNTEAFF.

J is TRBJ2-1 and V is TRBV4-2, with TRBD2 matching over 10 bases. Germline loops: CDR1 LGHNA, CDR2 YNFKEQ. The CDR3 contains 19 residues. Trimming cost V 0 bases and J 2 bases; bases outside gene matches: 10. The CDR3 protein is CASSQDANVGLAAYNEQFF. In nucleotides, the CDR3 is TGTGCCAGCAGCCAAGACGCCAACGTCGGACTAGCGGCCTACAATGAGCAGTTCTTC.

The count of this clone is one. J is TRBJ1-3 and V is TRBV28; D is undetermined. Germline values: CDR1 MDHEN, CDR2 SYDVKM. V lost 3 bases and J lost 2, with 14 bases in between. The CDR3 is made up of 16 amino acids. CDR3 DNA sequence: TGTGCCAGCAGTTTGGGTTTTTCGCAGACTGGAAACACCATATATTTT. Protein sequence: CASSLGFSQTGNTIYF.

The rearrangement joins TRBV18 to TRBJ2-1; D ambiguous. CDR1 and CDR2 (germline): KGHSH, LQKENI. The CDR3 length is 12 residues. Trimming pared 3 bases from V and 5 bases from J, leaving 5 bases between. The CDR3 region has the DNA TGTGCCAGCTCACCGCAGAACAATGAGCAGTTCTTC. Amino acids: CASSPQNNEQFF.

The chain combines TRBV9 with TRBJ2-1; 8 bases match TRBD2. The CDR3 totals 17 residues. CDR1 is SGDLS, CDR2 YYNGEE, per germline. Trimming removed 4 bases from V and 0 bases from J; junction bases left unmatched: 9. Here the CDR3 DNA reads TGTGCCAGCAGCCACCCCACCGGACTAGCCTCCTACAATGAGCAGTTCTTC. Translated: CASSHPTGLASYNEQFF.

In this sample, this clone turned up a few times. The chain couples TRBV9 to TRBJ1-1; 8 nucleotides line up with TRBD1. Per germline, CDR1 SGDLS and CDR2 YYNGEE. The CDR3 is 18 residues long. The V and J ends lost 1 base and 2 bases, in that order; junction bases with no gene match: 13. The CDR3 nucleotides read TGTGCCAGCAGCGTATCATCGAGACAGGGGTCTGGCAACACTGAAGCTTTCTTT. Its protein is CASSVSSRQGSGNTEAFF.

CDR3 in amino acids: CASSEAFWGAYDTEAFF. CDR3 in DNA: TGTGCCAGCAGTGAAGCCTTTTGGGGGGCGTATGACACTGAAGCTTTCTTT. The rearrangement links TRBV6-1 to TRBJ1-1, with D possibly TRBD1 on 6 matching bases. V was clipped by 0 bases and J by 3 bases, with 17 bases between them. From germline, CDR1 is MNHNS and CDR2 SASEGT. CDR3 length equals 17 residues.